The clone carrying this T cell receptor (beta chain) was seen many times. This sample is part of a study of blood T cell repertoires in COVID-19. Authors' data handling: Reference gene primer amplification gave nucleated cell count estimates. The assay was immunoSEQ multiplex PCR, and TCRdb's table has in-frame clones only and misses some. The D gene and trimming were derived from the DNA, and the V and J assignments and clone size from that table. The sample holds around 380,000 clones; roughly 77% are singletons and the top ten take more than 0.95%. This clonotype was obtained from a human donor with acute or convalescent COVID-19. The donor label of this sample is uncertain. Material for sequencing was peripheral blood.

The CDR3: CASSRDRGYGYTF. The CDR3 DNA sequence: TGTGCCAGCAGCAGGGACAGAGGCTATGGCTACACCTTC. This chain uses TRBV5-5 with TRBJ1-2, with 7 bases identical to TRBD1. The CDR3 is 13 residues long. V shed 4 bases and J 4 bases; nucleotides not matched to a gene: 4. Germline loops: CDR1 SGHKS, CDR2 YYEKEE (reference sequence).